This record concerns one T cell receptor (beta chain) sequence. Antigen specificity is unknown. The PCR was carried out with 60 Vbeta primers and 13 Jbeta primers. Repertoires were generated with immunoSEQ multiplex PCR, while TCRdb's copy carries only in-frame clones and drops some. The repertoire holds some 130,000 clones, with 65% to 80% as singletons. The sample originates from a study of cytomegalovirus exposure and HLA in healthy donors. Overall study: Among about 190 million T cells, an earlier analysis found 117 million unique TCR beta sequences. General study results and limits: Rare sequences made up most TCRs, while some public TCRs were found in many donors.

Looked up from germline, CDR1 is SEHNR and CDR2 is FQNEAQ (reference sequence). Deletions cut 2 bases from V and 0 bases from J, with 8 bases between. The CDR3 length is 15 residues. The TCR sequence derives from a woman aged 18-30 years in good health and CMV-seronegative. The sample comprised PBMCs. The chain employs TRBV7-9 and TRBJ2-1; TRBD2 might be the D (5 bases). The CDR3 is CASSLSGSSYNEQFF. Written as DNA, the CDR3 is TGTGCCAGCAGCTTAAGCGGAAGCTCCTACAATGAGCAGTTCTTC.